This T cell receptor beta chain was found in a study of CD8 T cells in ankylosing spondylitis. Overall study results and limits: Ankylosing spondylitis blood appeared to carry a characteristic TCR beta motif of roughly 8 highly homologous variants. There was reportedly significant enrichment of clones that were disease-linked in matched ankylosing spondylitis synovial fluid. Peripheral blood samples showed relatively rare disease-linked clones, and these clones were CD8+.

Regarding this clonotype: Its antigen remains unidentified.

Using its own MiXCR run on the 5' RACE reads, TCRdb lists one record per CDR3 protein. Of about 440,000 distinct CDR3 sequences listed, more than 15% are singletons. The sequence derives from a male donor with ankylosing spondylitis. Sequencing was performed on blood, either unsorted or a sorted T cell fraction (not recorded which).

This chain's CDR3 is CASSSGLAGGYEQYF. CDR3 sequence (DNA): TGTGCCAGCAGCTCCGGACTAGCGGGAGGATACGAGCAGTACTTC. V is TRBV7-8 and J is TRBJ2-7; 14 bases are a match to TRBD2. Germline V lookup: CDR1 SGHVS, CDR2 FQNEAQ. Losses at the gene ends were 4 bases for V and 4 bases for J; bases not matched to a gene: 3. The CDR3 length is 15 residues.